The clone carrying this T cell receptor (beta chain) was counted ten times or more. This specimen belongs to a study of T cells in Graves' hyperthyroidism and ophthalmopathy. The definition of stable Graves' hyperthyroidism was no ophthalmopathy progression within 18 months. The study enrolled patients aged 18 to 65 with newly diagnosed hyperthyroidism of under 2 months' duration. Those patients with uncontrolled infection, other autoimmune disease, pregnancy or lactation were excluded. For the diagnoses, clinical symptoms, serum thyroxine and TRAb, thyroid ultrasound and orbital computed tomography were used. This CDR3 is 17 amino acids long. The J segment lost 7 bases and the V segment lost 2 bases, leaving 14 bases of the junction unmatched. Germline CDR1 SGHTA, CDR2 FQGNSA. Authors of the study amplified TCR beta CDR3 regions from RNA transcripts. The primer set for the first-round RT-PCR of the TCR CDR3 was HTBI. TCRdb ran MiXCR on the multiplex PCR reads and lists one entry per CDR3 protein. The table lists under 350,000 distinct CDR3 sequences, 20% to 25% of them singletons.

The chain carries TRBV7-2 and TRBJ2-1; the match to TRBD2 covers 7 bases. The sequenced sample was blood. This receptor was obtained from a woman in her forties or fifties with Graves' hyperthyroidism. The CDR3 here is CASSLKFETSTHNEQFF. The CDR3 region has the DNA TGTGCCAGCAGCTTAAAGTTCGAGACTAGCACCCATAATGAGCAGTTCTTC. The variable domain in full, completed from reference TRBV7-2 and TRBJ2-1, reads GAGVSQSPSNKVTEKGKDVELRCDPISGHTALYWYRQSLGQGLEFLIYFQGNSAPDKSGLPSDRFSAERTGGSVSTLTIQRTQQEDSAVYLCASSLKFETSTHNEQFFGPGTRLTVL.